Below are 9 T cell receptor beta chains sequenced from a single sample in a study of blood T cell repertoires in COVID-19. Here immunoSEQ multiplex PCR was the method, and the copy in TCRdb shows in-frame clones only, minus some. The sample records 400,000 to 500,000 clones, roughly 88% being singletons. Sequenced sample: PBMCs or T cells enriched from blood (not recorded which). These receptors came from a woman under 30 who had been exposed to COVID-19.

CDR3 sequence reads: CASSFAGGETQYF. In nucleotides, the CDR3 is TGCGCCAGCAGCTTTGCGGGAGGAGAGACCCAGTACTTC. J is TRBJ2-5 and V is TRBV5-1; TRBD2 aligns across 8 bases. J gave up 4 bases and V 2 bases, and 1 base lay outside the gene matches. Germline V gene sequence: CDR1 SGHRS, CDR2 YFSETQ. This CDR3 region has 13 residues.

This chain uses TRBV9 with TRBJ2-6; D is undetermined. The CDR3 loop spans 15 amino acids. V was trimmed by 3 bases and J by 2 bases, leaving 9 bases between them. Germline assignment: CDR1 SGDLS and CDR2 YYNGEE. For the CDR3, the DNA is TGTGCCAGCAGCGGCCAATTAGCTGGGGCCAACGTCCTGACTTTC. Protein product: CASSGQLAGANVLTF. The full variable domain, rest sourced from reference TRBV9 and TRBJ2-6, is DSGVTQTPKHLITATGQRVTLRCSPRSGDLSVYWYQQSLDQGLQFLIQYYNGEERAKGNILERFSAQQFPDLHSELNLSSLELGDSALYFCASSGQLAGANVLTFGAGSRLTVL.

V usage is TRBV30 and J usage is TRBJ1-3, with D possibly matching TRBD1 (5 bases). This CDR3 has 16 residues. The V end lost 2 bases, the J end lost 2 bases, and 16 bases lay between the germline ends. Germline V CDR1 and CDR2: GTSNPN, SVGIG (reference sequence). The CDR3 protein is CAWSSTGSAPGNTIYF. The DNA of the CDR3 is TGTGCCTGGAGTTCTACAGGCTCGGCTCCTGGAAACACCATATATTTT.

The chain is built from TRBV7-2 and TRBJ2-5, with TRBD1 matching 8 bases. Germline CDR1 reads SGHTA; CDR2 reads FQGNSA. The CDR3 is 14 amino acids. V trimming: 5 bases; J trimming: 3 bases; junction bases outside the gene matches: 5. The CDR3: CASSQDRVEETQYF. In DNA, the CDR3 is TGTGCCAGCAGCCAGGACAGGGTGGAAGAGACCCAGTACTTC.

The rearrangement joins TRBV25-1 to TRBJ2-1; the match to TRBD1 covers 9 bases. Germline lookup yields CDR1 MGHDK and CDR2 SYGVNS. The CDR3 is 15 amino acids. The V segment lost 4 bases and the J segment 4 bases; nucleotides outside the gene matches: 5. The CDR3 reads CASSAVGTGYNEQFF. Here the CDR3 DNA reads TGTGCCAGCAGTGCGGTTGGGACAGGGTACAATGAGCAGTTCTTC. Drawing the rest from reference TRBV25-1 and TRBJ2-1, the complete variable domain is EADIYQTPRYLVIGTGKKITLECSQTMGHDKMYWYQQDPGMELHLIHYSYGVNSTEKGDLSSESTVSRIRTEHFPLTLESARPSHTSQYLCASSAVGTGYNEQFFGPGTRLTVL.

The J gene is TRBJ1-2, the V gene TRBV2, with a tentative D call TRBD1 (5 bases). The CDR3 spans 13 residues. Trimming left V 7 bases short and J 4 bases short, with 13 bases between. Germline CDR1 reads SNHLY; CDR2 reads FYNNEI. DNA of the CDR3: TGTGCCAGCATTCCTAATACAGGCTATGGCTACACCTTC. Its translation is CASIPNTGYGYTF.

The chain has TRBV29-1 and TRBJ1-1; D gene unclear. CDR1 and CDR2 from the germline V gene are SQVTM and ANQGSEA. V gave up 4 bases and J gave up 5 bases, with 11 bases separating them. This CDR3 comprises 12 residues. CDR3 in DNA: TGCAGCGTTGGTGCCGCGAGGACTGAAGCTTTCTTT. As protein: CSVGAARTEAFF. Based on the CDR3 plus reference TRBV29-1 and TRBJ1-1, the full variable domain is SAVISQKPSRDICQRGTSLTIQCQVDSQVTMMFWYRQQPGQSLTLIATANQGSEATYESGFVIDKFPISRPNLTFSTLTVSNMSPEDSSIYLCSVGAARTEAFFGQGTRLTVV.

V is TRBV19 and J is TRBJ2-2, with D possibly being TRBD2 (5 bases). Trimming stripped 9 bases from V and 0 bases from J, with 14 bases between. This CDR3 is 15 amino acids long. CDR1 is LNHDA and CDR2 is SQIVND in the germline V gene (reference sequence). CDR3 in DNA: TGTGCCAGCATCAAACGGGGAGCGAACACCGGGGAGCTGTTTTTT. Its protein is CASIKRGANTGELFF.

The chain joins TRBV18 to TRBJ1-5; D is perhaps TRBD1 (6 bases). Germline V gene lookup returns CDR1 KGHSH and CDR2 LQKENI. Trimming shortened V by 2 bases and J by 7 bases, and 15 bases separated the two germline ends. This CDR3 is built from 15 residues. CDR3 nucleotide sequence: TGTGCCAGCTCACCAAGTCATCAGGGGACGCAGCCCCAGCATTTT. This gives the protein CASSPSHQGTQPQHF.